This T cell receptor (beta chain) was sequenced during a study of beta chain features in type 1 diabetes (dated by TCRdb to 2017 to 2018). Study-level background: Mean age, gender distribution, total cell number and subset yield did not differ between patients and healthy donors. A total of just under 110,000,000 sorted cells were examined across all samples, and RNA yield correlated strongly with the number of cells per subset. The study compared the TCRB repertoires of sorted circulating CD4+ T cell subsets in recently diagnosed type 1 diabetes patients with those in matched healthy donors. Regulatory and stem cell-like memory subsets were obtained from only 8 patients and roughly 8 healthy donors, while naive and central memory subsets were obtained from all 28 donors. Beyond this particular receptor, the publication reports: At VDJ recombination sites, type 1 diabetes patients had fewer insertions and more deleted nucleotides, which implies abnormalities in thymic rearrangement. Shorter templates might be favored by PCR, yet because patient and control samples were amplified and corrected together, any such skew would affect both groups equally. Because cDNA was sequenced instead of genomic DNA, activated cells with high expression could be over-represented, although the groups did not differ in activation or CD3 levels. Naive, central memory and regulatory TCRB repertoires appeared to be more similar among patients than among healthy donors. Only small numbers of individuals were included in the HLA sub-analyses, which left unresolved whether HLA type had any influence on TCRB rearrangement. In all four CD4+ subsets, TCRB CDR3 length was moderately but significantly shorter in type 1 diabetes patients.

Including the terminal cysteine and phenylalanine, the CDR3 comprises 13 residues. This entry keeps only the CDR3 DNA: 39 bases, framed from base 1. V lost 8 bases and J lost 4 bases; the stretch between them is 14 bases long. Per the germline V gene, MNHEY is the CDR1 and SVGAGI is the CDR2. The entire amount of isolated RNA was reverse transcribed using the High Capacity cDNA Reverse Transcription Kit, so the sequenced TCRB transcripts were expressed ones. Deep immunoSEQ sequencing was applied to naive, central memory and regulatory T cell samples, giving an average of roughly 3.5 million total reads per sample. Sorted cells were lysed in RLT buffer, and RNA was extracted using DNase-treated RNeasy Micro or Mini kits according to cell number. Each cell subset was processed separately to prevent cross-contamination, with patient and healthy donor samples processed together. Using the immunoSEQ multiplex PCR, TCRB sequences were amplified from cDNA into 87-bp fragments spanning the CDR3 region. Amplicons were sequenced on the Illumina HiSeq platform. The published analysis was carried out like this. PCR bias was computationally corrected using synthetic template baselines, reads within Hamming distance 2 were collapsed, and singletons that could not be merged were discarded. By aligning reads against IMGT, V, D and J genes, CDR3 length, and insertions or deletions at six rearrangement sites were assigned. Within each subset, clonotype counts were normalized to sorted cell number, and only after that were true diversity and Gini coefficients computed with the tcR R package. The overlap coefficient, calculated on TCRB nucleotide sequences, was used to measure repertoire sharing. As a proxy for the pre-selection repertoire, out-of-frame TCRB sequences from naive cells were analyzed. TCRdb re-hosts the immuneACCESS table, in-frame sequences only. Its copies lack some clones; in the studies checked, an unresolved V gene accounts for under half of them, and the cause for the rest is not known. That table is the source of V, J and clone size, and D and trimming were worked out from the DNA. This sample has about 650,000 clones in its table, and around 12% of those were observed once. 0.095% to 0.15% of the sample rests with the top ten.

A single peripheral blood draw of around 0.11 L on average was collected from each donor into heparinised tubes. A BD FACSAria II was used to sort naive, central memory, regulatory and stem cell-like memory CD4+ T cells with a panel that included CD45RO, CCR7, CD25, CD127, CD95 and CD27. Every sorted population had a purity above 95%. PBMCs were isolated right away by Lymphoprep density gradient centrifugation and were stained directly, without culture. So that batch effects would be minimized, each experiment stained and sorted samples in pairs, pairing one healthy donor with one patient. To note about this clone: Its antigen remains undetermined. Nothing much larger sits one base from this clone, and base qualities are not available.

This sequence was found in a man aged 30 to 39 with type 1 diabetes. The sequenced sample consisted of naive CD4+ T cells from blood. Reading the label with the study, this specimen's cell subset or site is: true naive CD4+ T cells. The chain couples TRBV6-5 to TRBJ2-5; tentative D gene TRBD1, with 6 bases matching. The CDR3 region reads CASRRQDGETQYF. The nucleotide sequence reads as follows: TGTGCCAGCCGAAGACAGGACGGAGAGACCCAGTACTTC.